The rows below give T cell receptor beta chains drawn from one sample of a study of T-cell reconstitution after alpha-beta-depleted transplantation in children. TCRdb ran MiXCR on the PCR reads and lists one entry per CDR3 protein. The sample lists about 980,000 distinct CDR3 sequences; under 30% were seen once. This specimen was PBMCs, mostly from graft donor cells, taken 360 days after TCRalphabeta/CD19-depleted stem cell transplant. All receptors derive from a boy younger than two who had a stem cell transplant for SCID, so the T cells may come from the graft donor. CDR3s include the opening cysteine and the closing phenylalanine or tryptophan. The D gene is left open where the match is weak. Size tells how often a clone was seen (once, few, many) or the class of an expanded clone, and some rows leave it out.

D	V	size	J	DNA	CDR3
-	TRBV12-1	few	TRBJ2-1	TGTGCCAGCAGCCCCCGACTAGCATGTATAGGGGCGGATGAGCAGTTCTTC	CASSPRLACIGADEQFF
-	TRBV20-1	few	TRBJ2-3	TGCAGTGCCCAAAAACGACAAAGTGGGGGTGATACGCAGTATTTT	CSAQKRQSGGDTQYF
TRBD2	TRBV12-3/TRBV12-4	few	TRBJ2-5	TGTGCCAGCAGCCTTAGCGGGGGGGAGAAAGAGACCCAGTACTTC	CASSLSGGEKETQYF
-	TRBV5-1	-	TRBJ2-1	TGCGCCAGCACCTCACAGGCAGGGGCGACCAATGAGCAGTTCTTC	CASTSQAGATNEQFF
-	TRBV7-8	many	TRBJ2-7	TGTGCCAGCAGATCCCGGGGGGAGCAGTACTTC	CASRSRGEQYF
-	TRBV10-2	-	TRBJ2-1	TGCGCCAGCAGAGAAGAACTACAGGGCCATGAGCAGTTCTTC	CASREELQGHEQFF
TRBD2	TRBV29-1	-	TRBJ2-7	TGCAGCGTTGAAGCAGCTAGCGGGGGCCTCCCTGAGCAGTACTTC	CSVEAASGGLPEQYF
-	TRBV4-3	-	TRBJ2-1	TGCGCCAGCAGCCGCCAGAGGGGGAAATACAATGAGCAGTTCTTC	CASSRQRGKYNEQFF
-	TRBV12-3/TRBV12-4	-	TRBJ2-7	TGTGCCAGCAGTTTCGCACGGGCCTACGAGCAGTACTTC	CASSFARAYEQYF
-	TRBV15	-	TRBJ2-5	TGTGCCACCACTACTCTGGAATCGACCCAAGAGACCCAGTACTTC	CATTTLESTQETQYF
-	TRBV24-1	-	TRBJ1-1	TGTGCCACCAGTGATGAGGAGAACACTGAAGCTTTCTTT	CATSDEENTEAFF
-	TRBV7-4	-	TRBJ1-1	TGTGCCAGCAGCTTAAGGCGCCAAGGTCGGGGGAACACTGAAGCTTTCTTT	CASSLRRQGRGNTEAFF
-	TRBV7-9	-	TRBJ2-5	TGTGCCAGCAGCTTAGCTCAGGGGACGCAAGAGACCCAGTACTTC	CASSLAQGTQETQYF
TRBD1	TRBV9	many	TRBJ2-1	TGTGCCAGCAGCGTAGTAGGGGGCAGGGACAATGAGCAGTTCTTC	CASSVVGGRDNEQFF
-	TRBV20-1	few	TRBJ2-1	TGCAGTGCCACCCATGGGGATGAGCAGTTCTTC	CSATHGDEQFF
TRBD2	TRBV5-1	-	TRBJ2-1	TGCGCCAGCACCGGCCTAGCGGGGGCCAACAATGAGCAGTTCTTC	CASTGLAGANNEQFF
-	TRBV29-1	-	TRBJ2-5	TGCAGCGTTGAGAGTGGGGTCGGGACCCAGTACTTC	CSVESGVGTQYF
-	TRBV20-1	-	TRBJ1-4	TGCAGTGCTACCGGGGGGAGGGCAACTAATGAAAAACTGTTTTTT	CSATGGRATNEKLFF
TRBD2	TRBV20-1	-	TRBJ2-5	TGCAGTGCTACGGGACTAGCGGGGAGAGGGCCAGAGACCCAGTACTTC	CSATGLAGRGPETQYF
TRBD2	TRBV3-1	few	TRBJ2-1	TGTGCCAGCAGCCCCCGGGCTAGCGGGGGGTATGAGCAGTTCTTC	CASSPRASGGYEQFF
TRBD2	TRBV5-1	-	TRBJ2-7	TGCGCCAGCAGCTTTACTAGCGGGGGGCGAAACTACGAGCAGTACTTC	CASSFTSGGRNYEQYF
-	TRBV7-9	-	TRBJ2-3	TGTGCCAGCAGCTTAGTAAAACCTAGCACAGATACGCAGTATTTT	CASSLVKPSTDTQYF
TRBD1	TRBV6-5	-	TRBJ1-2	TGTGCCAGCAGTTACGGGGGGACAGGTGGCGGCTACACCTTC	CASSYGGTGGGYTF
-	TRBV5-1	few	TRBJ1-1	TGCGCCAGCAGCTTGGCCGTGGTAGAGGCCACTGAAGCTTTCTTT	CASSLAVVEATEAFF
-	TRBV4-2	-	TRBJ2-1	TGTGCCAGCAGCCTCTCGGGGGAGAGCTACAATGAGCAGTTCTTC	CASSLSGESYNEQFF
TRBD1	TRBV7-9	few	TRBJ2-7	TGTGCCAGCAGCTTTTTCCCCGGGACAGGGGGGACCTACGAGCAGTACTTC	CASSFFPGTGGTYEQYF
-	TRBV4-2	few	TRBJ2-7	TGTGCCAGCAGTCAAGCCACCGGGACACCCCCCTACGAGCAGTACTTC	CASSQATGTPPYEQYF
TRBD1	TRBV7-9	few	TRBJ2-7	TGTGCCAGCAGCCTAACAGGGGACCTGGGCGAGCAGTACTTC	CASSLTGDLGEQYF
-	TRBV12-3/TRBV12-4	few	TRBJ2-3	TGTGCCAGCAGTTTGGGGGATTATACGCAGTATTTT	CASSLGDYTQYF
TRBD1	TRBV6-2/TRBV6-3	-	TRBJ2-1	TGTGCCAGCAGTTACTTCGACAGGGACAATGAGCAGTTCTTC	CASSYFDRDNEQFF
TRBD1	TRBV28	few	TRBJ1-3	TGTGCCAGCAGTTCCCTCGGACAGGGGGCCAGGAACACCATATATTTT	CASSSLGQGARNTIYF
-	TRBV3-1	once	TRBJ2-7	TGTGCCAGCAGCCAAAGAAGGCAGGAACACTACGAGCAGTACTTC	CASSQRRQEHYEQYF
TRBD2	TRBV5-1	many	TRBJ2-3	TGCGCCAGCTGCCTGGGGACTAGCGGTCCGGGTACGCAGTATTTT	CASCLGTSGPGTQYF
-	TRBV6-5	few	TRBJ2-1	TGTGCCAGCAGTTATGGAGGGCCCCCCTACAATGAGCAGTTCTTC	CASSYGGPPYNEQFF
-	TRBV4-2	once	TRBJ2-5	TGTGCCAGCAGCCAGGGAGGGGGGATGATCCAAGAGACCCAGTACTTC	CASSQGGGMIQETQYF
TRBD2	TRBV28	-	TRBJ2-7	TGTGCCAGCTCAGACCGGGGGGGCCTCTACGAGCAGTACTTC	CASSDRGGLYEQYF
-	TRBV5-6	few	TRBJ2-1	TGTGCCAGCAGCTTGGCAGGACGCCACAATGAGCAGTTCTTC	CASSLAGRHNEQFF
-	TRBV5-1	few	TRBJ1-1	TGCGCCAGCAGCTGGGGACCGCCGAACACTGAAGCTTTCTTT	CASSWGPPNTEAFF
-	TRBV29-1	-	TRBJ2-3	TGCAGCGTTGAAAGGAGGCCGGCAGATACGCAGTATTTT	CSVERRPADTQYF
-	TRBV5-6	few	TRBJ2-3	TGTGCCAGCAGCCCCGACTGGGGGAGCACAGATACGCAGTATTTT	CASSPDWGSTDTQYF
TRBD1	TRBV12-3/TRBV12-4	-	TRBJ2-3	TGTGCCAGCAGACAGGACAGGAGTCGAGCAGATACGCAGTATTTT	CASRQDRSRADTQYF
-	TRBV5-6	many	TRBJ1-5	TGTGCCAGCAGCAGTTACCAGGGTAGCAATCAGCCCCAGCATTTT	CASSSYQGSNQPQHF
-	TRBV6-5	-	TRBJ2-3	TGTGCCAGCAGTTCCTTGATCCGGGATCTCGTCACAGATACGCAGTATTTT	CASSSLIRDLVTDTQYF
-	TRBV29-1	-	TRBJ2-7	TGCAGCGTTGAAGATCCCAGGGGGGGCTACGAGCAGTACTTC	CSVEDPRGGYEQYF